This T cell receptor (beta chain) appears in the sequencing data of a study of blood T cell repertoires in COVID-19. Each participant's cohort was designated according to participant-reported clinical history. Sequencing was performed with immunoSEQ multiplex PCR; in TCRdb, only in-frame clones are kept and a portion is missing. The top ten clones hold 5.5% to 7% of a sample with roughly 330,000 clones, roughly 85% of them seen once. CDR3 length: 12 residues. With 5 bases removed from V and 1 base from J, the gap between germline ends came to 5 bases. CDR1 is ENHRY, CDR2 SYGVKD, per germline. This clonotype originated in a woman younger than 45 who had recovered from COVID-19. The chain joins TRBV10-3 to TRBJ1-1; a possible D gene is TRBD1 (5 bases). The sequenced sample consisted of PBMCs or T cells enriched from blood (not recorded which). Here the CDR3 reads CAISTGNTEAFF. CDR3 bases: TGTGCCATCAGTACAGGGAACACTGAAGCTTTCTTT.